This record looks at one T cell receptor (beta chain) sequence and its context. The target antigen is unknown. The data originate from a study of response to subunit inactivated influenza vaccine. The CDR3 spans 16 residues. V dropped 2 bases and J dropped 4 bases, with 16 bases sitting between them. Germline-derived CDR1 and CDR2 are MNHEY and SVGAGI. TCRdb reprocessed the RT-PCR reads with MiXCR, giving one entry per CDR3 protein. This table has roughly 500,000 distinct CDR3 sequences, approximately 15% appearing once. Overall study results and limits: Authors suggested seasonal influenza vaccinations each recruit few new T cells.

This TCR was sampled from a man aged 45 to 70 who received an inactivated influenza vaccine. This specimen consisted of CD4+ T cells sorted from PBMCs, obtained about 24 months after vaccination. J is TRBJ2-3 and V is TRBV6-5; maybe TRBD2 (7 bases). CDR3 DNA sequence: TGTGCCAGCAGTTACCATAGGGGGAGGGCGGCAGATACGCAGTATTTT. It specifies CASSYHRGRAADTQYF.